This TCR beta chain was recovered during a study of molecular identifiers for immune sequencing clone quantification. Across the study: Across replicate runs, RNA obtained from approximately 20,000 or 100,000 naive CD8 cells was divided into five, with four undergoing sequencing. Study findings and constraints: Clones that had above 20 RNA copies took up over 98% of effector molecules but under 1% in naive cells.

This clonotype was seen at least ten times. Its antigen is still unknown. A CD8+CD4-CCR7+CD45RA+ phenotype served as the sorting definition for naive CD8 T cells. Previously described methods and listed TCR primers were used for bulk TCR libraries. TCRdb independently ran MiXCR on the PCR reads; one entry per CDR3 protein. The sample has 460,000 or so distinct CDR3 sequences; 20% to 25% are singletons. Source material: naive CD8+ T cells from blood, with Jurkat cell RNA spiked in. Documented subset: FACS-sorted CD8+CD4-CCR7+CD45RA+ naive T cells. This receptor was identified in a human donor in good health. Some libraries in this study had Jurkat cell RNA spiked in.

Here the CDR3 reads CASSPGREITYEQYF. In nucleotides, the CDR3 is TGTGCCAGCAGTCCAGGCCGAGAGATTACCTACGAGCAGTACTTC. The rearrangement links TRBV27 to TRBJ2-7; unclear D gene. The germline V and J ends were trimmed by 5 bases and 2 bases, with 16 bases remaining between them. CDR1 and CDR2 (germline): MNHEY, SMNVEV (reference sequence). The CDR3 spans 15 residues.